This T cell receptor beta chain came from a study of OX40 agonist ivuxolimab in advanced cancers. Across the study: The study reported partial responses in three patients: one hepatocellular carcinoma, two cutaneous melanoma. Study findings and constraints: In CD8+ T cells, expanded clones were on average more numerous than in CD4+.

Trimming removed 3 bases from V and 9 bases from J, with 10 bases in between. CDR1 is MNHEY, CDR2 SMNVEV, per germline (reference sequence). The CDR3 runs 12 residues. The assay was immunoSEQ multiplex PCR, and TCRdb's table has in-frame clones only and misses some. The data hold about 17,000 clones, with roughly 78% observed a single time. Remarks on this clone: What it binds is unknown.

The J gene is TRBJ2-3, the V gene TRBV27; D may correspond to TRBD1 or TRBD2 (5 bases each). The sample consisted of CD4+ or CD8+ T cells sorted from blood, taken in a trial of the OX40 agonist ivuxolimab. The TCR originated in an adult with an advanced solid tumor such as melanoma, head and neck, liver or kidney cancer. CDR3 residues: CASSFTRGTQYF. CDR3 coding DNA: TGTGCCAGCAGTTTTACTAGGGGCACGCAGTATTTT.